Below, one TCR beta chain is given with its context. This sample was taken from a study of response to subunit inactivated influenza vaccine. Each CDR3 protein is one row after TCRdb ran MiXCR on the RT-PCR reads. The table includes 550,000 to 600,000 distinct CDR3 sequences, around 11% detected once. The CDR3 covers 14 residues. Germline V gene lookup returns CDR1 DFQATT and CDR2 SNEGSKA (reference sequence). The ends lost 6 bases at V and 6 bases at J; junction bases unmatched: 6. The sample here was PBMCs from blood, taken on the day of vaccination. V is TRBV20-1 and J is TRBJ2-1; 12 nucleotides match TRBD2. The clonotype was recovered from a man aged 45-65 years who received an inactivated influenza vaccine. CDR3 loop: CSATPSGGANEQFF. The CDR3 DNA is TGCAGTGCCACACCTAGCGGGGGGGCCAATGAGCAGTTCTTC.